Sequencing of this T cell receptor beta chain was carried out in a study of blood T cell repertoires in COVID-19. CDR1 and CDR2 from the germline V gene are MDHEN and SYDVKM. Trimming left V 6 bases short and J 1 base short, with 10 bases between. This CDR3 is built from 14 residues. Per the original data handling: From reference gene primer amplification, estimates of nucleated cell counts were derived. Some clones are missing from TCRdb's copy, which holds only in-frame ones; the method was immunoSEQ multiplex PCR. That table gives V, J and clone size, and the DNA gave D and trimming. This sample has some 200,000 clones, with more than 75% found just once.

The TCR sequence derives from a woman in her 50s with active or convalescent COVID-19. Sequencing used peripheral blood. This chain links TRBV28 with TRBJ1-3, with D perhaps matching TRBD1 (6 bases). CDR3 in amino acids: CASRIGGSGNTIYF. For the CDR3, the DNA is TGTGCCAGCAGGATAGGGGGTTCTGGAAACACCATATATTTT.